The 4 T cell receptor beta chains below come from one sample, sequenced in a study of T-cell reconstitution after alpha-beta-depleted transplantation in children. Preparation of the TCRbeta library involved a method that used unique molecular identifiers. Each CDR3 protein gets one entry after TCRdb re-called the PCR reads with MiXCR. The sample has a few hundred thousand distinct CDR3 sequences; 20% to 30% are singletons. The starting material was PBMCs, mostly from graft donor cells, obtained 360 days after TCRalphabeta/CD19-depleted stem cell transplant. All receptors come from a female patient aged 2 to 10 who had a stem cell transplant for congenital amegakaryocytic thrombocytopenia, so the T cells may come from the graft donor.

This clonotype was counted many times. The J gene is TRBJ2-3, the V gene TRBV4-1; D gene uncertain. Trimming took off 4 bases at V and 3 bases at J, with 11 bases between the two ends. CDR1 and CDR2 from the germline V gene are MGHRA and YSYEKL. CDR3 length: 14 amino acids. DNA of the CDR3: TGCGCCAGCAGCCCAACAAGGGTAACAGATACGCAGTATTTT. It yields the protein CASSPTRVTDTQYF.

This clonotype showed up many times. The gene calls are TRBV11-2 and TRBJ2-1, with 14 bases aligning to TRBD2. Trimming at V came to 4 bases and at J to 8 bases, leaving 1 base not matched to a gene. The CDR3 has 14 residues. CDR1 is SGHAT, CDR2 FQNNGV, per germline. The CDR3 DNA is TGTGCCAGCAGCTCGGGACTAGCGGGAGATGAGCAGTTCTTC. Translated, it gives CASSSGLAGDEQFF.

This clonotype showed up just a few times. The V call is TRBV7-9, the J call TRBJ2-1; 7 bases map to TRBD2. The CDR3 length is 17 residues. Losses at the gene ends were 5 bases for V and 4 bases for J; bases not matched to a gene: 14. CDR1 SEHNR and CDR2 FQNEAQ come from the germline V gene (reference sequence). As DNA, the CDR3 is TGTGCCAGCAGCCAACCGATTGCGGGGGTAAGGTACAATGAGCAGTTCTTC. Translation gives CASSQPIAGVRYNEQFF.

This clonotype was counted once. This sequence joins TRBV6-2 or TRBV6-3 and TRBJ2-7; a weak D match, TRBD2 (6 bases). This CDR3 is built from 15 residues. Between the trimmed V and J ends, which lost 6 bases and 2 bases, there was a span of 17 bases. Germline loops: CDR1 MNHEY, CDR2 SVGEGT. The CDR3, as DNA: TGTGCCAGCAGATTCTCCGGGAGAGAGCCCTACGAGCAGTACTTC. Translated, it gives CASRFSGREPYEQYF.